Below, one T cell receptor beta chain is given with its context. Ipilimumab, 1 mg/kg, started 14 to 28 days after autologous transplant. Through week 26, nivolumab 3 mg/kg IV was given weeks 1, 4, 7, 10, then biweekly. The V and J ends lost 1 base and 1 base respectively, with 7 bases between them. There are 14 residues in the CDR3. Germline loops: CDR1 MGHDK, CDR2 SYGVNS. Only in-frame clones appear in the TCRdb table, and some are missing; sequencing was by immunoSEQ multiplex PCR. The data show approximately 80,000 clones, 65% to 85% seen once. The record originates from a study of ipilimumab plus nivolumab after autologous stem cell transplantation.

The starting material was PBMCs, obtained in a trial of ipilimumab plus nivolumab as post-transplant consolidation. This chain links TRBV25-1 with TRBJ1-1; D remains ambiguous. This receptor was taken from a male donor with diffuse large B-cell lymphoma. DNA of the CDR3: TGTGCCAGCAGTGAATGGATGGGGAACACTGAAGCTTTCTTT. Its protein is CASSEWMGNTEAFF.